Listed below are T cell receptor beta chains from one sample, sequenced in a study of beta chain features in type 1 diabetes. Data came from immunoSEQ multiplex PCR; TCRdb stores just in-frame clones and leaves some out. This table has a few hundred thousand clones, around 16% appearing once. The sample was naive CD4+ T cells from blood. These TCRs come from a man between 18 and 29 years old with type 1 diabetes. Both conserved end residues are part of each CDR3. D genes are given only for firm matches. Clone size is shown for a subset of rows, as once, few, many or a class of expanded clone.

v_gene: TRBV7-9; d_gene: TRBD1; j_gene: TRBJ1-2; abundance: few; CDR3aa: CASSLGQGAGGYTF; CDR3nt: TGTGCCAGCAGCTTAGGACAGGGGGCAGGTGGCTACACCTTC
v_gene: TRBV5-6; d_gene: -; j_gene: TRBJ2-7; abundance: -; CDR3aa: CASSDKDTYEQYF; CDR3nt: TGTGCCAGCAGCGATAAGGACACCTACGAGCAGTACTTC
v_gene: TRBV7-6; d_gene: TRBD1; j_gene: TRBJ2-5; abundance: -; CDR3aa: CASSLGDRGQETQYF; CDR3nt: TGTGCCAGCAGCTTAGGAGACAGGGGTCAAGAGACCCAGTACTTC
v_gene: TRBV7-8; d_gene: -; j_gene: TRBJ1-6; abundance: -; CDR3aa: CASSLADGGVPLHF; CDR3nt: TGTGCCAGCAGCTTAGCGGACGGGGGAGTACCCCTCCACTTT
v_gene: TRBV15; d_gene: -; j_gene: TRBJ2-5; abundance: -; CDR3aa: CATSRGRGQLLETQYF; CDR3nt: TGTGCCACCAGCAGAGGGCGGGGACAGTTGCTCGAGACCCAGTACTTC
v_gene: TRBV5-1; d_gene: -; j_gene: TRBJ2-5; abundance: -; CDR3aa: CASSLAGQQETQYF; CDR3nt: TGCGCCAGCAGCTTGGCCGGACAACAAGAGACCCAGTACTTC
v_gene: TRBV29-1; d_gene: -; j_gene: TRBJ1-1; abundance: -; CDR3aa: CSASQEGGQNTEAFF; CDR3nt: TGCAGCGCTTCCCAAGAAGGAGGGCAGAACACTGAAGCTTTCTTT
v_gene: TRBV18; d_gene: TRBD1; j_gene: TRBJ1-5; abundance: -; CDR3aa: CASSVTGTGAIQPQHF; CDR3nt: TGTGCCAGCTCAGTAACCGGGACAGGGGCCATTCAGCCCCAGCATTTT
v_gene: TRBV12-5; d_gene: TRBD2; j_gene: TRBJ2-7; abundance: -; CDR3aa: CASGLVKRDLTYEQYF; CDR3nt: TGTGCTAGTGGTTTGGTAAAGCGGGACTTAACCTACGAGCAGTACTTC
v_gene: TRBV5-1; d_gene: TRBD1; j_gene: TRBJ2-7; abundance: -; CDR3aa: CASSPPAGTGIADEQYF; CDR3nt: TGCGCCAGCAGCCCCCCGGCCGGGACAGGGATTGCGGACGAGCAGTACTTC
v_gene: TRBV18; d_gene: -; j_gene: TRBJ1-1; abundance: few; CDR3aa: CASSPGQNTEAFF; CDR3nt: TGTGCCAGCTCACCAGGACAGAACACTGAAGCTTTCTTT
v_gene: TRBV5-1; d_gene: -; j_gene: TRBJ1-6; abundance: -; CDR3aa: CASSSTAYNSPLHF; CDR3nt: TGCGCCAGCAGCTCGACAGCTTATAATTCACCCCTCCACTTT
v_gene: TRBV28; d_gene: TRBD1; j_gene: TRBJ2-4; abundance: -; CDR3aa: CASSSPTGGKNIQYF; CDR3nt: TGTGCCAGCAGTTCCCCTACAGGGGGTAAAAACATTCAGTACTTC
v_gene: TRBV6-6; d_gene: TRBD2; j_gene: TRBJ2-7; abundance: few; CDR3aa: CASSYSAGGSYEQYF; CDR3nt: TGTGCCAGCAGTTACTCGGCGGGGGGCTCCTACGAGCAGTACTTC
v_gene: TRBV5-4; d_gene: TRBD2; j_gene: TRBJ2-7; abundance: few; CDR3aa: CASSLVAGGGYEQYF; CDR3nt: TGTGCCAGCAGCTTGGTAGCGGGAGGCGGCTACGAGCAGTACTTC
v_gene: TRBV11-2; d_gene: TRBD1; j_gene: TRBJ1-2; abundance: few; CDR3aa: CASSSTSFGTGRYTF; CDR3nt: TGTGCCAGCAGCTCGACTTCCTTCGGGACAGGTCGCTACACCTTC
v_gene: TRBV11-2; d_gene: -; j_gene: TRBJ1-1; abundance: -; CDR3aa: CASSLDPQRGTEAFF; CDR3nt: TGTGCCAGCAGCTTAGACCCCCAGCGGGGCACTGAAGCTTTCTTT
v_gene: TRBV15; d_gene: -; j_gene: TRBJ1-6; abundance: -; CDR3aa: CATSYGQPLNSPLHF; CDR3nt: TGTGCCACCAGCTATGGACAGCCCTTAAATTCACCCCTCCACTTT
v_gene: TRBV4-2; d_gene: -; j_gene: TRBJ2-5; abundance: few; CDR3aa: CASSRVPSPRETQYF; CDR3nt: TGTGCCAGCAGCCGAGTACCTAGCCCGCGAGAGACCCAGTACTTC
v_gene: TRBV18; d_gene: TRBD2; j_gene: TRBJ2-7; abundance: few; CDR3aa: CASSPPTGGWQYF; CDR3nt: TGTGCCAGCTCACCACCGACGGGGGGGTGGCAGTACTTC
v_gene: TRBV4-3; d_gene: -; j_gene: TRBJ2-3; abundance: -; CDR3aa: CASSQNAADTQYF; CDR3nt: TGCGCCAGCAGCCAAAACGCGGCAGATACGCAGTATTTT
v_gene: TRBV7-9; d_gene: TRBD2; j_gene: TRBJ2-3; abundance: few; CDR3aa: CASSLGLAGVWFDTQYF; CDR3nt: TGTGCCAGCAGCTTAGGCCTAGCGGGAGTTTGGTTTGATACGCAGTATTTT
v_gene: TRBV5-6; d_gene: -; j_gene: TRBJ1-1; abundance: -; CDR3aa: CASSPRPGTEAFF; CDR3nt: TGTGCCAGCAGCCCCCGGCCGGGCACTGAAGCTTTCTTT
v_gene: TRBV19; d_gene: TRBD2; j_gene: TRBJ2-5; abundance: few; CDR3aa: CASSLGISGGFRETQYF; CDR3nt: TGTGCCAGTAGCCTCGGGATTAGCGGGGGGTTTCGAGAGACCCAGTACTTC
v_gene: TRBV19; d_gene: TRBD1; j_gene: TRBJ2-6; abundance: -; CDR3aa: CASKMGQGAPGANVLTF; CDR3nt: TGTGCCAGTAAAATGGGACAGGGGGCGCCTGGGGCCAACGTCCTGACTTTC
v_gene: TRBV11-2; d_gene: TRBD1; j_gene: TRBJ2-1; abundance: -; CDR3aa: CASSLRGTGGNEQFF; CDR3nt: TGTGCCAGCAGCTTAAGGGGGACAGGGGGCAATGAGCAGTTCTTC
v_gene: TRBV5-1; d_gene: -; j_gene: TRBJ2-7; abundance: few; CDR3aa: CASSLATGDSDEQYF; CDR3nt: TGCGCCAGCAGCTTGGCAACGGGAGATTCAGACGAGCAGTACTTC
v_gene: TRBV4-3; d_gene: TRBD1; j_gene: TRBJ1-2; abundance: -; CDR3aa: CASSQEFLTGGAYYGYTF; CDR3nt: TGCGCCAGCAGCCAAGAGTTCTTGACAGGGGGCGCGTACTATGGCTACACCTTC